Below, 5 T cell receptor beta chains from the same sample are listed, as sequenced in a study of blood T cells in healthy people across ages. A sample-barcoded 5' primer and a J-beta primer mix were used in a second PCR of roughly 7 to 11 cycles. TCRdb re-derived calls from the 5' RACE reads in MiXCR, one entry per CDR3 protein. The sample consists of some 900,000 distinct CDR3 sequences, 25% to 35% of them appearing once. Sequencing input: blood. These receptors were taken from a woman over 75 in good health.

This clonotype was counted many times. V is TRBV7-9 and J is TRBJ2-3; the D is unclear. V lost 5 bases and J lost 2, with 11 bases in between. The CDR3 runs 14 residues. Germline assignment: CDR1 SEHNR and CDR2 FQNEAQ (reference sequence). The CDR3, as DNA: TGTGCCAGCAGCCCCCTCTCCGTCACAGATACGCAGTATTTT. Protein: CASSPLSVTDTQYF.

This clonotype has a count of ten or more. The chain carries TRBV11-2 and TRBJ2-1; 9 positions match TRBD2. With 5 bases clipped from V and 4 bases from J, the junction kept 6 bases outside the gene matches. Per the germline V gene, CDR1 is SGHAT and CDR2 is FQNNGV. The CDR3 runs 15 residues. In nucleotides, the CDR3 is TGTGCCAGCAGCAACAAGCGGGGGGTTTACAATGAGCAGTTCTTC. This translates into CASSNKRGVYNEQFF.

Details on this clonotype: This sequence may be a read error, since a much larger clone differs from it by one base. CDR3 sequence: CASRKSGNTVAFF. For the CDR3, the DNA is TGTGCCAGCAGAAAATCCGGGAACACTGTAGCTTTCTTT. The chain couples TRBV12-3 or TRBV12-4 to TRBJ1-1; no reliable D call. This CDR3 has 13 residues.

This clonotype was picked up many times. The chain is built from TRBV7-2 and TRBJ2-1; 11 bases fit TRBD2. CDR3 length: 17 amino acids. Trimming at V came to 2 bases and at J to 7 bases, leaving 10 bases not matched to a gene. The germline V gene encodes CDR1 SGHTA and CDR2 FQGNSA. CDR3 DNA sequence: TGTGCCAGCAGCTTAATAGCCGTTGTAGCGGGGGGGAATGAGCAGTTCTTC. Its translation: CASSLIAVVAGGNEQFF.

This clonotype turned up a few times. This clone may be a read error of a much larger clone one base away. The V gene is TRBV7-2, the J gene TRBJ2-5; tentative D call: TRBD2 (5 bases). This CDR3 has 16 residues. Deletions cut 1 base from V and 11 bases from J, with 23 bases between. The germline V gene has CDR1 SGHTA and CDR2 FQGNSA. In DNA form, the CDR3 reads TGTGCCAGCAGCTTAGGGGCAAGCCTAGCACCGTCTGAGCAGTACTTC. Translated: CASSLGASLAPSEQYF.